The clone carrying this T cell receptor beta chain was counted at least ten times. What it recognizes is unknown. With 3 bases removed from V and 6 bases from J, the gap between germline ends came to 6 bases. Per the germline V gene, CDR1 is ENHRY and CDR2 is SYGVKD. The CDR3 has 12 amino acids. The sample originates from a study of response to subunit inactivated influenza vaccine. TCRdb passed the RT-PCR reads through MiXCR, listing each CDR3 protein once. The sample carries 500,000 to 750,000 distinct CDR3 sequences, 12% to 15% recorded once. Study conclusions and caveats: The authors put forward the suggestion that each seasonal influenza vaccination may bring in only a limited number of new T cells.

Sequencing was performed on PBMCs from blood, taken 11 to 12 days after vaccination. This TCR came from a middle-aged man who received an inactivated influenza vaccine. V usage is TRBV10-3 and J usage is TRBJ1-5; D is ambiguous. The CDR3 coding sequence is TGTGCCATCAGTGACGGTAGTCAGCCCCAGCATTTT. Translated: CAISDGSQPQHF.